Each of the 12 T cell receptor beta chains below was sequenced from the same sample in a study of blood T cell repertoires in COVID-19. This table comes from immunoSEQ multiplex PCR, and its TCRdb copy is limited to in-frame clones, with some not included. The sample records about 370,000 clones, 80% to 90% being singletons. The sequenced sample consisted of PBMCs or T cells enriched from blood (not recorded which). All receptors derive from a man between 18 and 35 years old who had recovered from COVID-19.

This clone was detected once. The genes are TRBV7-2 and TRBJ2-2; the D gene is possibly TRBD2 (7 bases). The CDR3 contains 15 residues. V was trimmed by 2 bases and J by 6 bases, leaving 13 bases between them. Germline-derived CDR1 and CDR2 are SGHTA and FQGNSA. The CDR3 reads CASSLSRGAAGELFF. CDR3 DNA: TGTGCCAGCAGCTTAAGCCGGGGGGCGGCCGGGGAGCTGTTTTTT.

This CDR3 is CAISATGTNTEAFF. DNA of the CDR3: TGTGCCATCAGCGCGACAGGGACAAACACTGAAGCTTTCTTT. The chain links TRBV10-3 to TRBJ1-1; 7 nucleotides match TRBD1. CDR1 is ENHRY, CDR2 SYGVKD, per germline. V trimming: 6 bases; J trimming: 2 bases; junction bases outside the gene matches: 6. This CDR3 region has 14 residues.

The chain carries TRBV4-2 and TRBJ1-4, with D possibly matching TRBD1 (5 bases). Germline V lookup: CDR1 LGHNA, CDR2 YNFKEQ. The CDR3 spans 16 residues. Trimming left V 0 bases short and J 6 bases short, with 14 bases between. DNA of the CDR3: TGTGCCAGCAGCCAAGAAGCCCGGGGAGGGGATGAAAAACTGTTTTTT. Amino acids: CASSQEARGGDEKLFF.

The chain employs TRBV18 and TRBJ1-1; D call uncertain. This CDR3 spans 15 amino acids. CDR1 is KGHSH, CDR2 LQKENI, per germline. The germline V and J ends were trimmed by 2 bases and 6 bases, with 16 bases remaining between them. The DNA for the CDR3 is TGTGCCAGCTCACCAAACGGAGCTAAGGTGGCTGAAGCTTTCTTT. This translates into CASSPNGAKVAEAFF. The complete variable domain, with remaining parts taken from reference TRBV18 and TRBJ1-1, reads NAGVMQNPRHLVRRRGQEARLRCSPMKGHSHVYWYRQLPEEGLKFMVYLQKENIIDESGMPKERFSAEFPKEGPSILRIQQVVRGDSAAYFCASSPNGAKVAEAFFGQGTRLTVV.

This clone came up a few times. V usage is TRBV19 and J usage is TRBJ2-7; 9 bases agree with TRBD2. Germline assignment: CDR1 LNHDA and CDR2 SQIVND (reference sequence). Trimming at V came to 5 bases and at J to 4 bases, leaving 15 bases not matched to a gene. The CDR3 is 17 amino acids. For the CDR3, the DNA is TGTGCCAGTAGTCGCCTCGTTAGCGGGAGCCATGCATACGAGCAGTACTTC. Residues: CASSRLVSGSHAYEQYF.

The V gene is TRBV6-5, the J gene TRBJ1-2; 7 bases map to TRBD1. Looked up from germline, CDR1 is MNHEY and CDR2 is SVGAGI. With V trimmed by 2 bases and J by 8 bases, 8 bases remained unmatched. CDR3 length equals 14 residues. CDR3 in DNA: TGTGCCAGCAGTTACCGGGGACAGCACGGGGGCTACACCTTC. It specifies CASSYRGQHGGYTF.

The CDR3 protein is CASSESGRTGNYGYTF. The CDR3 region has the DNA TGTGCCAGCAGTGAATCCGGCAGGACGGGAAACTATGGCTACACCTTC. The chain has TRBV25-1 and TRBJ1-2, with D unclear. The ends were cut back, 1 base at V and 2 bases at J, with 14 bases in the middle. Germline lookup yields CDR1 MGHDK and CDR2 SYGVNS. This CDR3 is 16 amino acids long.

Here the CDR3 reads CASSYLWEAGSDTQYF. Written as DNA, the CDR3 is TGTGCCAGCAGTTACCTGTGGGAGGCCGGGTCGGATACGCAGTATTTT. This rearrangement joins TRBV6-5 to TRBJ2-3; D may be TRBD2 (6 bases). The CDR3 has 16 amino acids. V gave up 2 bases and J gave up 6 bases, with 18 bases separating them. Germline loops: CDR1 MNHEY, CDR2 SVGAGI.

CDR3 coding DNA: TGTGCCAGCAGCGCCCGACTAGCGGGAGTCTACAATGAGCAGTTCTTC. Protein sequence: CASSARLAGVYNEQFF. The V gene is TRBV7-9, the J gene TRBJ2-1, with TRBD2 identical over 12 bases. The germline gives CDR1 SEHNR, CDR2 FQNEAQ (reference sequence). CDR3 length: 16 amino acids. J was trimmed by 3 bases and V by 5 bases; bases with no gene match: 5.

The chain couples TRBV18 to TRBJ1-2, with D possibly matching TRBD1 (6 bases). V was cut by 3 bases and J by 1 base, with 15 bases left in between. Germline CDR1 and CDR2: KGHSH and LQKENI. This CDR3 has 16 residues. CDR3 DNA: TGTGCCAGCTCACCCGGAAACATACAGGGTAACTATGGCTACACCTTC. This translates into CASSPGNIQGNYGYTF.

The chain couples TRBV29-1 to TRBJ2-7; D perhaps matches TRBD1 (5 bases). The CDR3 totals 11 residues. V was pared by 5 bases and J by 12 bases, with 17 bases between. The germline V gene has CDR1 SQVTM and CDR2 ANQGSEA. The CDR3 nucleotides read TGCAGCGTTCTCAAACAGGAAAGGTTGTACTTC. Protein product: CSVLKQERLYF.

This sequence joins TRBV7-3 and TRBJ2-1; no clear D gene. Germline lookup yields CDR1 SGHTA and CDR2 FQGTGA. V was pared by 0 bases and J by 4 bases, with 7 bases between. The CDR3 is made up of 14 amino acids. The DNA of the CDR3 is TGTGCCAGCAGCTTAACTGGCGGATACAATGAGCAGTTCTTC. It codes for CASSLTGGYNEQFF.